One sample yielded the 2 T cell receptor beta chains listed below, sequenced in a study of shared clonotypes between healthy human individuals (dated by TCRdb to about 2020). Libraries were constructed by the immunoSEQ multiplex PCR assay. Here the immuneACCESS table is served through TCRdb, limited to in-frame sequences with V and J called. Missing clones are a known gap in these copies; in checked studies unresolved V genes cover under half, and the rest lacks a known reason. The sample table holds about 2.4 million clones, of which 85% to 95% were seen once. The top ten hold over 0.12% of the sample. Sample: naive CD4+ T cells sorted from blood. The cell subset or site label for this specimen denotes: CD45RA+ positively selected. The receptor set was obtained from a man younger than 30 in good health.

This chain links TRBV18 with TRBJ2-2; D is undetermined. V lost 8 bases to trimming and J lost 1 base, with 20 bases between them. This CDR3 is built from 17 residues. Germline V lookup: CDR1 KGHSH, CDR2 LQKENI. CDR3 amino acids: CASINPGITLNTGELFF. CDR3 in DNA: TGTGCCAGCATAAACCCCGGCATTACGTTGAACACCGGGGAGCTGTTTTTT.

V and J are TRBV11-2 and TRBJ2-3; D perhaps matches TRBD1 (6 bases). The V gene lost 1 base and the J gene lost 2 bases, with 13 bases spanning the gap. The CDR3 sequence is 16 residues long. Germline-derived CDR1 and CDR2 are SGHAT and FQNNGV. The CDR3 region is CASSLVQGRITDTQYF. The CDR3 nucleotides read TGTGCCAGCAGCTTAGTACAGGGTCGGATCACAGATACGCAGTATTTT.